A single sample is the source of the 25 T cell receptor beta chains below, sequenced in a study of T cell responses to AZD1222 COVID-19 vaccine. Assay: immunoSEQ multiplex PCR; the TCRdb copy retains only in-frame clones and omits some. The sample has some 110,000 clones, approximately 92% seen once. The material sequenced was peripheral blood, taken 28 days after the second AZD1222 dose. These receptors were obtained from an adult who received the AZD1222 COVID-19 vaccine.

The J gene is TRBJ2-5, the V gene TRBV5-4; D might be TRBD1 or TRBD2, each matching 5 bases. The CDR3 spans 14 residues. Germline V gene sequence: CDR1 SGHNT, CDR2 YYREEE (reference sequence). V shed 4 bases and J shed 1 base, with 11 bases lying between them. CDR3 region: CASSPPGLQETQYF. CDR3 bases: TGTGCCAGCAGCCCGCCGGGGCTCCAAGAGACCCAGTACTTC.

J is TRBJ2-1 and V is TRBV2; 9 nucleotides agree with TRBD2. V trimming: 8 bases; J trimming: 4 bases; junction bases outside the gene matches: 3. Germline V CDR1 and CDR2: SNHLY, FYNNEI. The CDR3 sequence is 13 residues long. Here the CDR3 reads CASSSGVYNEQFF. The CDR3 nucleotides are TGTGCCAGCTCTAGCGGGGTTTACAATGAGCAGTTCTTC.

The gene calls are TRBV7-2 and TRBJ1-6, with a weak D call TRBD1 (5 bases). Germline V gives CDR1 SGHTA, CDR2 FQGNSA. V lost 5 bases, J lost 8 bases, and 16 bases lay in between. The CDR3 extends over 15 amino acids. CDR3 sequence: CASSPPGGVYSPLHF. The CDR3 DNA sequence: TGTGCCAGCAGCCCCCCGGGAGGGGTTTATTCACCCCTCCACTTT.

The chain joins TRBV30 to TRBJ1-1, with 11 bases lining up with TRBD1. J was trimmed by 7 bases and V by 1 base; bases with no gene match: 5. Germline CDR1 reads GTSNPN; CDR2 reads SVGIG (reference sequence). The CDR3 is 14 residues long. As DNA, the CDR3 is TGTGCCTGGAGTGGGGGACAGGGGGTTGGTGAAGCTTTCTTT. Its protein product is CAWSGGQGVGEAFF.

The chain is built from TRBV2 and TRBJ2-2; 7 nucleotides match TRBD1. The V and J ends lost 3 bases and 5 bases, in that order; junction bases with no gene match: 9. CDR1 SNHLY and CDR2 FYNNEI come from the germline V gene. There are 16 residues in the CDR3. The CDR3 spells CASSDRGSLRTGELFF. The CDR3 coding sequence is TGTGCCAGCAGTGACAGGGGGTCACTTCGAACCGGGGAGCTGTTTTTT.

This clone occurred once. The chain employs TRBV6-5 and TRBJ1-5; D call uncertain. The CDR3 totals 13 residues. CDR1 MNHEY and CDR2 SVGAGI come from the germline V gene. Between the trimmed V and J ends, which lost 6 bases and 7 bases, there was a span of 13 bases. The CDR3 is CASRWGLKQPQHF. CDR3 DNA: TGTGCCAGCAGATGGGGTTTAAAGCAGCCCCAGCATTTT.

The chain couples TRBV2 to TRBJ2-5; 11 bases are shared with TRBD2. The V and J ends lost 11 bases and 4 bases, in that order; junction bases with no gene match: 15. Germline V gene lookup returns CDR1 SNHLY and CDR2 FYNNEI. The CDR3 has 16 residues. The CDR3 reads CAGGTSGVPSAETQYF. The DNA of the CDR3 is TGTGCCGGAGGGACTAGCGGAGTCCCCTCGGCAGAGACCCAGTACTTC.

The rearrangement joins TRBV28 to TRBJ2-1, with D perhaps matching TRBD2 (6 bases). The V end lost 2 bases, the J end lost 2 bases, and 16 bases lay between the germline ends. Germline V lookup: CDR1 MDHEN, CDR2 SYDVKM. The CDR3 is 17 residues long. The CDR3 loop reads CASSLGGQGPAYNEQFF. The DNA of the CDR3 is TGTGCCAGCAGTTTAGGAGGGCAGGGACCAGCCTACAATGAGCAGTTCTTC. Combining the CDR3 with reference TRBV28 and TRBJ2-1 gives the whole variable domain DVKVTQSSRYLVKRTGEKVFLECVQDMDHENMFWYRQDPGLGLRLIYFSYDVKMKEKGDIPEGYSVSREKKERFSLILESASTNQTSMYLCASSLGGQGPAYNEQFFGPGTRLTVL.

The J gene is TRBJ2-1, the V gene TRBV4-1; 11 bases map to TRBD1. The junction had 6 bases not matched to a gene; V was cut back by 2 bases and J by 3 bases. CDR3 length equals 17 residues. Germline-derived CDR1 and CDR2 are MGHRA and YSYEKL. DNA of the CDR3: TGCGCCAGCAGCCAACGGACAGGGGGCACTGGCTACAATGAGCAGTTCTTC. This gives the protein CASSQRTGGTGYNEQFF.

The chain has TRBV5-1 and TRBJ2-2; D is undetermined. V gave up 0 bases and J gave up 4 bases, with 16 bases separating them. The CDR3 is made up of 17 amino acids. Germline loops: CDR1 SGHRS, CDR2 YFSETQ. The CDR3 nucleotides read TGCGCCAGCAGCTTGGCCTCGCAGGCGTGGGGCACCGGGGAGCTGTTTTTT. As protein: CASSLASQAWGTGELFF.

The rearrangement joins TRBV6-5 to TRBJ1-6, with D possibly TRBD1 on 6 matching bases. Between the trimmed V and J ends, which lost 6 bases and 7 bases, there was a span of 16 bases. Germline CDR1 reads MNHEY; CDR2 reads SVGAGI. The CDR3 runs to 15 residues. The CDR3 DNA reads TGTGCCAGCAGCCGGAACAGGGCTTTCAATTCACCCCTCCACTTT. It is translated as CASSRNRAFNSPLHF.

This sequence joins TRBV10-3 and TRBJ2-3; D is ambiguous. Germline CDR1 is ENHRY and CDR2 is SYGVKD. The CDR3 length is 14 residues. The germline V and J ends were trimmed by 5 bases and 2 bases, with 11 bases remaining between them. CDR3 in amino acids: CAISPGVNTDTQYF. Written as DNA, the CDR3 is TGTGCCATCAGTCCCGGCGTTAACACAGATACGCAGTATTTT.

This rearrangement joins TRBV7-3 to TRBJ2-7, with TRBD2 matching 9 bases. With V trimmed by 3 bases and J by 5 bases, 8 bases remained unmatched. This CDR3 contains 15 residues. Germline V gene lookup returns CDR1 SGHTA and CDR2 FQGTGA. CDR3 nucleotide sequence: TGTGCCAGCAGCTTCCAACTAGCGGGCGAGGACGAGCAGTACTTC. This translates into CASSFQLAGEDEQYF. The complete variable domain, with remaining parts taken from reference TRBV7-3 and TRBJ2-7, reads GAGVSQTPSNKVTEKGKYVELRCDPISGHTALYWYRQSLGQGPEFLIYFQGTGAADDSGLPNDRFFAVRPEGSVSTLKIQRTERGDSAVYLCASSFQLAGEDEQYFGPGTRLTVT.

The V call is TRBV5-4, the J call TRBJ2-7; D may be TRBD1 or TRBD2 (5 bases each). V was cut by 4 bases and J by 0 bases, with 14 bases left in between. Germline CDR1 SGHNT, CDR2 YYREEE (reference sequence). The CDR3 sequence is 15 residues long. CDR3 protein: CASSPRDRSSYEQYF. The CDR3 region has the DNA TGTGCCAGCAGCCCAAGGGACCGTAGCTCCTACGAGCAGTACTTC.

The gene calls are TRBV5-1 and TRBJ1-5; 8 bases map to TRBD1. V shed 8 bases, J shed 7 bases, and the junction held 8 bases outside the gene matches. The CDR3 contains 13 residues. CDR1 is SGHRS and CDR2 is YFSETQ in the germline V gene. The CDR3 region has the DNA TGCGCCAGTTCAGAACAGGGGGACCAGCCCCAGCATTTT. The encoded protein is CASSEQGDQPQHF.

The chain couples TRBV6-5 to TRBJ2-7, with D possibly called TRBD1 or TRBD2 (6 bases each). V was clipped by 2 bases and J by 4 bases, with 18 bases between them. The CDR3 length is 16 residues. The germline V gene has CDR1 MNHEY and CDR2 SVGAGI. The CDR3 DNA follows: TGTGCCAGCAGTTACGAAGGGGGGACTTTGGCGTACGAGCAGTACTTC. Residues: CASSYEGGTLAYEQYF.

The rearrangement joins TRBV18 to TRBJ2-7; D possibly matches TRBD1 or TRBD2 (5 bases each). Germline V gene lookup returns CDR1 KGHSH and CDR2 LQKENI. This CDR3 comprises 13 residues. Trimming took off 3 bases at V and 9 bases at J, with 15 bases between the two ends. CDR3 in amino acids: CASSPNRDSGQYF. CDR3 DNA: TGTGCCAGCTCACCCAACCGTGACAGCGGGCAGTACTTC.

V usage is TRBV2 and J usage is TRBJ2-2; D is unresolved. Trimming removed 3 bases at V and 6 bases at J, with 5 bases between. The CDR3 is made up of 12 amino acids. Germline values: CDR1 SNHLY, CDR2 FYNNEI. DNA of the CDR3: TGTGCCAGCAGTGATATGTCCGGGGAGCTGTTTTTT. Protein product: CASSDMSGELFF.

The rearrangement uses TRBV30 and TRBJ1-2; D gene uncertain. CDR1 is GTSNPN and CDR2 is SVGIG in the germline V gene (reference sequence). V shed 4 bases and J shed 2 bases, with 14 bases lying between them. CDR3 length: 14 amino acids. CDR3 in amino acids: CAWTLPRGNYGYTF. The CDR3 DNA reads TGTGCCTGGACTCTTCCGAGAGGGAACTATGGCTACACCTTC.

The chain uses TRBV5-1 and TRBJ2-1; 8 nucleotides match TRBD2. CDR1 is SGHRS, CDR2 YFSETQ, per germline. Trimming removed 6 bases from V and 7 bases from J; junction bases left unmatched: 12. There are 15 residues in the CDR3. The CDR3 loop reads CASTLSGGGWNEQFF. The CDR3 region has the DNA TGCGCCAGCACTTTAAGCGGGGGAGGTTGGAATGAGCAGTTCTTC.

The chain links TRBV27 to TRBJ2-7, with D possibly TRBD2 on 7 matching bases. Trimming left V 5 bases short and J 2 bases short, with 13 bases between. From germline, CDR1 is MNHEY and CDR2 SMNVEV (reference sequence). The CDR3 runs 14 residues. CDR3 residues: CASSPSGGAYEQYF. The DNA for the CDR3 is TGTGCCAGCAGTCCCTCGGGGGGCGCCTACGAGCAGTACTTC.

Concerning this clone itself: Mismatch with germline at one junction end may stem from a read error. The chain carries TRBV11-2 and TRBJ2-3; TRBD2 agrees at 7 bases. Germline V lookup: CDR1 SGHAT, CDR2 FQNNGV. CDR3 size: 15 residues. The CDR3 is CASSAGLILSDTQFF. CDR3 nucleotides: TGTGCCAGCAGCGCGGGACTAATTTTATCGGATACGCAGTTTTTT.

The chain employs TRBV13 and TRBJ2-6; D is perhaps TRBD2 (5 bases). Trimming cost V 5 bases and J 0 bases, with 14 bases left between them. Germline loops: CDR1 PRHDT, CDR2 FYEKMQ (reference sequence). The length of the CDR3 is 17 residues. CDR3 region: CASSATGISSGANVLTF. For the CDR3, the DNA is TGTGCCAGCAGCGCCACGGGGATTAGCTCTGGGGCCAACGTCCTGACTTTC.

This chain connects TRBV3-1 (or the pseudogene TRBV3-2) to TRBJ1-1; 9 nucleotides match TRBD1. The CDR3 totals 19 residues. J lost 2 bases, V lost 1 base, and 14 bases had no gene match. Germline-derived CDR1 and CDR2 are LGHDT and YNNKEL (reference sequence). CDR3: CASSQVELLGQGLNTEAFF. CDR3 coding DNA: TGTGCCAGCAGCCAAGTGGAACTTCTGGGACAGGGATTAAACACTGAAGCTTTCTTT.

This chain links TRBV5-6 with TRBJ2-7, with 9 bases identical to TRBD1. The CDR3 length is 14 residues. CDR1 is SGHDT, CDR2 YYEEEE, per germline. Trimming removed 5 bases from V and 3 bases from J; junction bases left unmatched: 6. In DNA, the CDR3 is TGTGCCAGCAGTAGACAGGGGGAAGGCTACGAGCAGTACTTC. It codes for CASSRQGEGYEQYF.